This T cell receptor beta chain was observed in a study of T cells in Graves' hyperthyroidism and ophthalmopathy. Overall study findings and caveats: Ophthalmopathy stood apart from stable hyperthyroidism in a 13 V-J model. Blood also showed most of the thyroid clonotypes that were expanded above 0.001.

When ophthalmopathy did not progress within 18 months, Graves' hyperthyroidism was considered stable. It was uncontrolled infection, other autoimmune disease, pregnancy or lactation that excluded patients. Germline CDR1 SGHTA, CDR2 FQGNSA. V lost 5 bases, J lost 5 bases, and 8 bases stayed unmatched. The CDR3 length is 15 residues. RNA transcripts gave rise to amplified TCR beta CDR3 regions. HTBI primers were the set used in a first-round RT-PCR of the TCR CDR3. TCRdb fed the multiplex PCR reads into MiXCR, producing one record per CDR3 protein. The repertoire has hundreds of thousands of distinct CDR3 sequences, 38% of them found once; the top ten carry 8.9%. There are a few counts of this clonotype. Its antigen is still unknown.

The chain couples TRBV7-2 to TRBJ1-1; 10 nucleotides align to TRBD1. Material for sequencing was blood. The TCR comes from a man aged 18 to 35 with Graves' hyperthyroidism. This CDR3 reads CASSPPGQGWTEAFF. The CDR3 nucleotides are TGTGCCAGCAGCCCACCGGGACAGGGGTGGACTGAAGCTTTCTTT.